The T cell receptor beta chain under discussion was sequenced for a study of early T cells in non-severe SARS-CoV-2 infection. Study overall: Alpha and beta chains were unpaired, from unsorted whole-blood bulk RNA.

General study results and limits: VDJdb matching favored anti-spike CD8 responses, missing private and CD4 specificities.

Individual cDNA molecules were tagged with unique molecular identifiers, the study reported. TCRdb reprocessed the 5' RACE reads via MiXCR and lists one record per CDR3 protein. There are some 45,000 distinct CDR3 sequences in the sample; approximately 5.9% occur only once, and roughly 7.7% lies in the top ten. From germline, CDR1 is MGHRA and CDR2 YSYEKL. Trimming removed 4 bases from V and 5 bases from J; junction bases left unmatched: 7. The CDR3 covers 15 residues. The sample holds many counts of this clonotype. Its antigen is as yet unknown. This sample comprised whole blood, obtained at baseline. The chain uses TRBV4-1 and TRBJ2-3; 9 positions agree with TRBD1. The TCR was taken from an adult who was a healthcare worker with PCR-confirmed SARS-CoV-2 infection or an uninfected control (not recorded which). CDR3 amino acids: CASSPGTGQGDTQYF. The CDR3 DNA sequence: TGCGCCAGCAGCCCAGGGACAGGGCAAGGAGATACGCAGTATTTT.